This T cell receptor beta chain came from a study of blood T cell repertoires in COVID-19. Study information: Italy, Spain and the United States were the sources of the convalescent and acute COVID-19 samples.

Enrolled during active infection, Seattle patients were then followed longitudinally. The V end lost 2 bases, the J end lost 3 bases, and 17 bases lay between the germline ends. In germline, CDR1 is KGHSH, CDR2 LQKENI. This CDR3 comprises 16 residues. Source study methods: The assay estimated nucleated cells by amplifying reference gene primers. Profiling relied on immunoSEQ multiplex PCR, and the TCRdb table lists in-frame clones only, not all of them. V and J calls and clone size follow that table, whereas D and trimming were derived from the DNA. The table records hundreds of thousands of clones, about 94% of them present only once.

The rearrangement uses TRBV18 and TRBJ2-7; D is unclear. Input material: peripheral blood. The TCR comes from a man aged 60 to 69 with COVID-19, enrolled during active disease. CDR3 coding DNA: TGTGCCAGCTCACCATTTAACGGGTCCTCCCTCTACGAGCAGTACTTC. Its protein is CASSPFNGSSLYEQYF.